Listed below are T cell receptor beta chains from one sample, sequenced in a study of beta chain features in type 1 diabetes. Profiled with immunoSEQ multiplex PCR; TCRdb holds only in-frame clones, not every one. The table lists fewer than 110,000 clones, around 30% of them singletons. Sequenced sample: central memory CD4+ T cells from blood. These receptors originate from a woman younger than 35 with type 1 diabetes. CDR3s include the opening cysteine and the closing phenylalanine or tryptophan. A D gene is named only where the DNA matches it firmly. Only part of the rows carry a size: once, few, many, or a class if the clone is expanded.

clone_size cdr3_length j_call v_call d_call cdr3_nt cdr3_aa
few 14 TRBJ2-5 TRBV6-1 TRBD1 TGTGCCAGCAGGAAGGACAGGGTACAAGAGACCCAGTACTTC CASRKDRVQETQYF
few 15 TRBJ2-5 TRBV7-9 TRBD2 TGTGCCAGCAGCTTAGTAGCGGGAGTATTAGAGACCCAGTACTTC CASSLVAGVLETQYF
few 13 TRBJ1-5 TRBV30 TRBD1 TGTGCCTGGGGAACAGGGGGCCACCAGCCCCAGCATTTT CAWGTGGHQPQHF
- 14 TRBJ2-3 TRBV5-4 - TGTGCCAGCAACCCCGGAGGGGCCACAGATACGCAGTATTTT CASNPGGATDTQYF
few 14 TRBJ2-3 TRBV5-1 - TGCGCCAGCAGCTTCGATCACGCGTCAGATACGCAGTATTTT CASSFDHASDTQYF
few 14 TRBJ1-2 TRBV6-5 TRBD1 TGTGCCAGCAGTTACACGACAGGGGGCCATGGCTACACCTTC CASSYTTGGHGYTF
- 15 TRBJ2-7 TRBV5-1 - TGCGCCAGCAGAGTAGGGCAGGACTATTCCTACGAGCAGTACTTC CASRVGQDYSYEQYF
- 15 TRBJ2-3 TRBV7-2 TRBD2 TGTGCCAGCAGCTTACTAGCGGGAGATCAGAATACGCAGTATTTT CASSLLAGDQNTQYF
few 15 TRBJ2-5 TRBV19 - TGTGCCAGTAGTACTGGGACACAAGGTGGGGAGACCCAGTACTTC CASSTGTQGGETQYF
- 15 TRBJ1-1 TRBV11-2 TRBD1 TGTGCCAGCAGCCTAGGGGTACGACAGGGGCTTGCGGCTTTCTTT CASSLGVRQGLAAFF
few 12 TRBJ1-2 TRBV7-9 TRBD1 TGTGCCAGCAGCTTAGAGACAGGGGAAAACACCTTC CASSLETGENTF
- 12 TRBJ1-5 TRBV7-9 - TGTGCCAGCAGCTTCAGCGATCAGCCCCAGCATTTT CASSFSDQPQHF
- 15 TRBJ2-5 TRBV4-3 TRBD2 TGCGCCAGCAGCCAAATTCTAGCGGAGCAAGAGACCCAGTACTTC CASSQILAEQETQYF
few 16 TRBJ2-5 TRBV5-1 TRBD1 TGCGCCAGCAGTCCCGATCCGGGACAGGGACAAGAGACCCAGTACTTC CASSPDPGQGQETQYF
- 12 TRBJ1-1 TRBV18 - TGTGCCAGCTCATCCTGGAACACTGAAGCTTTCTTT CASSSWNTEAFF
- 15 TRBJ2-3 TRBV11-3 TRBD2 TGTGCCAGCAACCCAAGACTTAGCGGGAGAGATACGCAGTATTTT CASNPRLSGRDTQYF
- 12 TRBJ1-2 TRBV10-3 - TGTGCCACCAGGGGAGCTAACTATGGCTACACCTTC CATRGANYGYTF
once 14 TRBJ1-1 TRBV7-2 - TGTGCCAGCAGCTCACAGGGAATGAACACTGAAGCTTTCTTT CASSSQGMNTEAFF
- 16 TRBJ1-2 TRBV5-1 - TGCGCCAGCAGCGACCCCCCCCAGGGCTTCTTCCGAGGCTACACCTTC CASSDPPQGFFRGYTF
few 14 TRBJ2-6 TRBV18 - TGTGCCAGCTCAGTAGGGGATGGGGCCAACGTCCTGACTTTC CASSVGDGANVLTF
- 17 TRBJ2-2 TRBV5-6 TRBD1 TGTGCCAGCAGCCCAAGGACAGGGGGCGCTAGAACCGGGGAGCTGTTTTTT CASSPRTGGARTGELFF
few 17 TRBJ2-1 TRBV7-3 TRBD2 TGTGCCAGCAGCTTACGGACTAGCGCGAAGGGGTTGAATGAGCAGTTCTTC CASSLRTSAKGLNEQFF
few 14 TRBJ1-2 TRBV29-1 - TGCAGCGTTGTCATCCGGGACACGCTAAATGGCTACACCTTC CSVVIRDTLNGYTF
- 15 TRBJ1-4 TRBV7-2 - TGTGCCAGCAGCTCCACCTCGGGGGTGGACGAAAAACTGTTTTTT CASSSTSGVDEKLFF
- 14 TRBJ1-4 TRBV7-2 - TGTGCCAGCAGCTCCCAGGGGAGTAATGAAAAACTGTTTTTT CASSSQGSNEKLFF
few 15 TRBJ2-1 TRBV7-9 TRBD2 TGTGCCAGCAGCTTAGCGGGAGGGAATTACAATGAGCAGTTCTTC CASSLAGGNYNEQFF
- 17 TRBJ2-5 TRBV7-2 - TGTGCCAGCAGGGACACCGAACGCGGAGGGGGCGCGAAGACCCAGTACTTC CASRDTERGGGAKTQYF
- 18 TRBJ2-1 TRBV30 TRBD2 TGTGCCTGGAGGAGACCGGGACTAGCGGGAGAAAAGGGCAATGAGCAGTTCTTC CAWRRPGLAGEKGNEQFF
- 16 TRBJ2-7 TRBV7-3 - TGTGCCAGCAGCTTAAAGACAGGCGCGGGAGCTCACGAGCAGTACTTC CASSLKTGAGAHEQYF
- 14 TRBJ2-1 TRBV19 - TGTGCCAGTAAGTCCGGGAGTGTGTACAATGAGCAGTTCTTC CASKSGSVYNEQFF
few 13 TRBJ2-3 TRBV6-6 - TGTGCCAGCGGTGACAGCGGCACAGATACGCAGTATTTT CASGDSGTDTQYF
few 15 TRBJ1-2 TRBV7-2 TRBD1 TGTGCCAGCAGCTTGCCGGGACAGGGGTTTCGTGGCTACACCTTC CASSLPGQGFRGYTF
few 14 TRBJ2-4 TRBV10-3 TRBD2 TGTGCCATCAGTGAGTCGGGGGGGAGGAACATTCAGTACTTC CAISESGGRNIQYF
once 14 TRBJ1-2 TRBV7-2 TRBD1 TGTGCCAGCAGCCCGATGGACAGGGGAAAGGGCTACACCTTC CASSPMDRGKGYTF
- 14 TRBJ2-1 TRBV10-3 TRBD2 TGTGCCATCAGGCCCAGCGGGAGTTACAATGAGCAGTTCTTC CAIRPSGSYNEQFF
- 18 TRBJ2-6 TRBV7-2 - TGTGCCAGCAGCTCCCTGACAGGAACCTCTCTGGGGGCCAACGTCCTGACTTTC CASSSLTGTSLGANVLTF
- 15 TRBJ2-3 TRBV9 TRBD2 TGTGCCAGCAGCGTACTAGCGGGAGGGGTAGATACGCAGTATTTT CASSVLAGGVDTQYF
few 13 TRBJ2-1 TRBV10-3 - TGTGCCTCCAAGGAGGACAGATACAATGAGCAGTTCTTC CASKEDRYNEQFF
- 15 TRBJ2-3 TRBV18 TRBD2 TGTGCCAGCTCATCTAAGACTAGCGGGTCAGATACGCAGTATTTT CASSSKTSGSDTQYF
- 15 TRBJ2-7 TRBV7-2 TRBD2 TGTGCCAGCAGCTTAGGGGGGACTAGTACCTACGAGCAGTACTTC CASSLGGTSTYEQYF
- 14 TRBJ2-1 TRBV30 TRBD2 TGTGCCTGGTACCGGGAGGGGTCCTACAATGAGCAGTTCTTC CAWYREGSYNEQFF
few 14 TRBJ2-5 TRBV6-6 - TGTGCCAGCAGTTTCTTGACAGGACAAGAGACCCAGTACTTC CASSFLTGQETQYF
few 15 TRBJ2-5 TRBV2 TRBD2 TGTGCCAGCAAAAGAGGGCTAGCGGGAGGAGAGACCCAGTACTTC CASKRGLAGGETQYF
few 15 TRBJ2-7 TRBV11-1 TRBD2 TGTGCCAGCAGCGCAGCGAGCGGGAACGTTTACGAGCAGTACTTC CASSAASGNVYEQYF
few 15 TRBJ2-1 TRBV5-4 TRBD2 TGTGCCAGCAGCGGAACTAGCGCCTCCTACAATGAGCAGTTCTTC CASSGTSASYNEQFF
- 15 TRBJ2-1 TRBV5-1 - TGCGCCAGCAGCTCGCGGGGACCGAGAAACAATGAGCAGTTCTTC CASSSRGPRNNEQFF
- 11 TRBJ2-7 TRBV2 - TGTGCCAGCAGGTTGCAGTACGAGCAGTACTTC CASRLQYEQYF
- 17 TRBJ2-3 TRBV19 TRBD2 TGTGCCAGTAGTATAGTCTTTGGAGCGGGAGGGCCGTCTGCGCAGTATTTT CASSIVFGAGGPSAQYF
few 13 TRBJ1-1 TRBV4-1 - TGCGCCAGCAGCGACGGAGCGAACACTGAAGCTTTCTTT CASSDGANTEAFF
- 17 TRBJ2-7 TRBV5-1 TRBD2 TGCGCCAGCAGTCGGGGCAATTCGAGACTAGCGGTCAACGAGCAGTACTTC CASSRGNSRLAVNEQYF
few 15 TRBJ2-2 TRBV5-1 TRBD1 TGCGCCAGCAGGACAGGGGGAAGTTTTTCCGGGGAGCTGTTTTTT CASRTGGSFSGELFF
- 15 TRBJ1-1 TRBV18 - TGTGCCAGCTCACCCTCTGGGGCAGAATGGACTGAAGCTTTCTTT CASSPSGAEWTEAFF
- 13 TRBJ1-2 TRBV27 TRBD1 TGTGCCAGCAGCTGGACAGGGAGGGTTGGCTACACCTTC CASSWTGRVGYTF
- 14 TRBJ1-3 TRBV5-6 - TGTGCCAGCAGCTATGGGCTGTCTGGAAACACCATATATTTT CASSYGLSGNTIYF
- 15 TRBJ2-5 TRBV6-1 TRBD1 TGTGCCAGCAGTGCCATGGGACAGAGACAAGAGACCCAGTACTTC CASSAMGQRQETQYF